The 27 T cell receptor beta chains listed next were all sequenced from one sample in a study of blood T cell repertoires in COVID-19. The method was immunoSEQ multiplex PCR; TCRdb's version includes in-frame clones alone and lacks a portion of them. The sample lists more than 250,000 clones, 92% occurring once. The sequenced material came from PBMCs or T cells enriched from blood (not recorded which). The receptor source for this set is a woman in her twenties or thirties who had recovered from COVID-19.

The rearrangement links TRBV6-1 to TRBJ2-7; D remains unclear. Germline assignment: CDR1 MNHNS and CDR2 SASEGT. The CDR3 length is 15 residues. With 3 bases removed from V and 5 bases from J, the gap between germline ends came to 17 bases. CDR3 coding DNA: TGTGCCAGCAGTGATTCTCCCTTAGGAGTGAACGAGCAGTACTTC. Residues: CASSDSPLGVNEQYF.

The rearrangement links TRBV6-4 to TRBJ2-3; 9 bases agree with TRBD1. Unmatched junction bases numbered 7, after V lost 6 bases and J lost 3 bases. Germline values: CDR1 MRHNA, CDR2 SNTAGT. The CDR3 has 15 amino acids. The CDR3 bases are TGTGCCAGCAGCCAACAAGGGACAGGGACAGATACGCAGTATTTT. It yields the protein CASSQQGTGTDTQYF.

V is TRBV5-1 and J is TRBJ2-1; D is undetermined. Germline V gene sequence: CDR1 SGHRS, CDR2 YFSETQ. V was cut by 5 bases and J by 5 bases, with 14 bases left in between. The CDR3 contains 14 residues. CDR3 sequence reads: CASRYAGPDNEQFF. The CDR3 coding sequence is TGCGCCAGCAGATATGCAGGCCCGGACAATGAGCAGTTCTTC.

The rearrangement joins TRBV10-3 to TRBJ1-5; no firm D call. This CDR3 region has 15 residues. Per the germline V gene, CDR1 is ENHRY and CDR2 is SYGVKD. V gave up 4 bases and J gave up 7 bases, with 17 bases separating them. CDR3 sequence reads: CAISGDRVGRQPQHF. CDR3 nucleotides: TGTGCCATCAGTGGTGATAGAGTAGGCAGGCAGCCCCAGCATTTT.

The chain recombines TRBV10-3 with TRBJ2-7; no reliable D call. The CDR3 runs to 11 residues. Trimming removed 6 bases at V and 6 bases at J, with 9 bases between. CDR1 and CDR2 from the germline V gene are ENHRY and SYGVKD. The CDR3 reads CAISGDSEQYF. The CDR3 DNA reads TGTGCCATCAGCGGAGACTCCGAGCAGTACTTC.

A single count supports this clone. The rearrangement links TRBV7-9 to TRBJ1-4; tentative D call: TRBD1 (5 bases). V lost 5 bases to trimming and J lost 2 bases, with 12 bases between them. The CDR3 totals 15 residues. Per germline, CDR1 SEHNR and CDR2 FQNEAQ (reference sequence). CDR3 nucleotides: TGTGCCAGCAGCACCGCAGGGCGGACTAATGAAAAACTGTTTTTT. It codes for CASSTAGRTNEKLFF.

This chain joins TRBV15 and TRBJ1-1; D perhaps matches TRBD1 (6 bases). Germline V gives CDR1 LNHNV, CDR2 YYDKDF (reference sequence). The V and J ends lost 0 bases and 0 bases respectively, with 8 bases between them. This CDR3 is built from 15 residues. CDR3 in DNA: TGTGCCACCAGCAGAGATACAGGGATGAACACTGAAGCTTTCTTT. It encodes CATSRDTGMNTEAFF.

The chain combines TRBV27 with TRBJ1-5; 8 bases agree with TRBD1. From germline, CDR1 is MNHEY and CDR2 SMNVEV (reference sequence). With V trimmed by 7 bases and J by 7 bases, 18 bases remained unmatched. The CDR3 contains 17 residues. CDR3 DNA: TGTGCCAGCACAGTTTGGCGGGCAGGGGGCTCTGGGCAGCCCCAGCATTTT. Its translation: CASTVWRAGGSGQPQHF.

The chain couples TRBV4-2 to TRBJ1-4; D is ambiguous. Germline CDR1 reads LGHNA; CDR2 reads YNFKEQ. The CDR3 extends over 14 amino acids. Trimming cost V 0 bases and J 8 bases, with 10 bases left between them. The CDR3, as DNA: TGTGCCAGCAGCCAAGATCCGGGTCCGGAAAAACTGTTTTTT. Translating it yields CASSQDPGPEKLFF.

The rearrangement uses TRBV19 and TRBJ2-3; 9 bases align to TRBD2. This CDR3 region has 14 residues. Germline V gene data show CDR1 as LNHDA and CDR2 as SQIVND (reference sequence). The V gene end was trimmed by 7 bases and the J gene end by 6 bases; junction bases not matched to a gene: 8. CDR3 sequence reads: CASISRGGEDTQYF. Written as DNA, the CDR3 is TGTGCCAGTATCTCGCGGGGGGGTGAGGATACGCAGTATTTT.

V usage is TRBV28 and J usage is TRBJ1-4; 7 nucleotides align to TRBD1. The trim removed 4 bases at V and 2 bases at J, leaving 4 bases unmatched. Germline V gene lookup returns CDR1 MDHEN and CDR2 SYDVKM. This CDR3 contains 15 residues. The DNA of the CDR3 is TGTGCCAGCAGTTCACCGGGACAGACTAATGAAAAACTGTTTTTT. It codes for CASSSPGQTNEKLFF.

This chain's CDR3 is CASSSTKQGGYGYTF. CDR3 DNA: TGTGCCAGCAGCTCAACAAAACAGGGGGGCTATGGCTACACCTTC. The chain has TRBV7-2 and TRBJ1-2, with 8 bases identical to TRBD1. J was trimmed by 4 bases and V by 4 bases; bases with no gene match: 8. The CDR3 runs to 15 residues. Per germline, CDR1 SGHTA and CDR2 FQGNSA.

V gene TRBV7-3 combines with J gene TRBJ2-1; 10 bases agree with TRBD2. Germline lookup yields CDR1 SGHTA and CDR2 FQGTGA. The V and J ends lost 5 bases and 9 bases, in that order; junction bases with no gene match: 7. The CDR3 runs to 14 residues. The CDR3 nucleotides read TGTGCCAGCAGCCCCAGCGGGGGGGCTATTGAGCAGTTCTTC. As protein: CASSPSGGAIEQFF.

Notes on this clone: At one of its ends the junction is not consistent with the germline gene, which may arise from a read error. In nucleotides, the CDR3 is TGTGCCAGCAGCGAAGGGCCTGGAAACACCATATATTTT. This sequence encodes CASSEGPGNTIYF. The rearrangement uses TRBV6-1 and TRBJ1-3; D call uncertain. The CDR3 is 13 residues long. Germline V CDR1 and CDR2: MNHNS, SASEGT.

The CDR3 nucleotides read TGTGCCAGCAGCATTCCCAACTACGAGCAGTACTTC. Its translation: CASSIPNYEQYF. The chain couples TRBV5-8 to TRBJ2-7; D not resolved. CDR1 SGHTS and CDR2 YDEGEE come from the germline V gene. V was shortened by 4 bases and J by 3 bases, with 8 bases between the two germline ends. The CDR3 loop spans 12 amino acids.

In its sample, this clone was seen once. The CDR3 sequence: CASSSGTSGPSRDTQYF. The CDR3 region has the DNA TGTGCCAGCAGCTCGGGGACTAGCGGGCCCTCTCGGGATACGCAGTATTTT. This sequence joins TRBV5-4 and TRBJ2-3; 12 bases agree with TRBD2. The V and J ends lost 3 bases and 6 bases, in that order; junction bases with no gene match: 11. This CDR3 is built from 17 residues. From germline, CDR1 is SGHNT and CDR2 YYREEE (reference sequence).

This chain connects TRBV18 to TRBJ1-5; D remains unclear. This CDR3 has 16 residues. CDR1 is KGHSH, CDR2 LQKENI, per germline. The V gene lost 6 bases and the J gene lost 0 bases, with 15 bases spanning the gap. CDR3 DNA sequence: TGTGCCAGCTCCCCCGGAGGGCGCTATAGCAATCAGCCCCAGCATTTT. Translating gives CASSPGGRYSNQPQHF.

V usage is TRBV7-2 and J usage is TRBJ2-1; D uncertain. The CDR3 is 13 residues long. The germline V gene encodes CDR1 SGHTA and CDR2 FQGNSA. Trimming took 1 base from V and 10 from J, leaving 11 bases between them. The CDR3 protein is CASSLGSIWEQFF. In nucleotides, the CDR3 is TGTGCCAGCAGCTTAGGATCTATATGGGAGCAGTTCTTC.

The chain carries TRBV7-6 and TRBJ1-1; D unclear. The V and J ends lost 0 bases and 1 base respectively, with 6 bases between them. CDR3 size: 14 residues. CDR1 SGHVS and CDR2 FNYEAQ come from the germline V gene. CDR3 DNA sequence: TGTGCCAGCAGCTTAGCGCGATGGAACACTGAAGCTTTCTTT. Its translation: CASSLARWNTEAFF.

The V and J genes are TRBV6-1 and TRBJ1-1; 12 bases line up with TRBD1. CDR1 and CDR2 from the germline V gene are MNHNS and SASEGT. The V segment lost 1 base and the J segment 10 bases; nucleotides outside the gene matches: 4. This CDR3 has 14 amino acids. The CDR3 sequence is CASSEGDRGRLAFF. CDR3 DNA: TGTGCCAGCAGTGAAGGGGACAGGGGGCGGCTAGCTTTCTTT.

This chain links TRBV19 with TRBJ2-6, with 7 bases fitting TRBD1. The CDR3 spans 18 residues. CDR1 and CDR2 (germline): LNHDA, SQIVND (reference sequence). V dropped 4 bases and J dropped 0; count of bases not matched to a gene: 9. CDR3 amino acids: CASSKVTGVSSGANVLTF. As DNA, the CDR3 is TGTGCCAGTAGTAAGGTAACAGGGGTGAGCTCTGGGGCCAACGTCCTGACTTTC.

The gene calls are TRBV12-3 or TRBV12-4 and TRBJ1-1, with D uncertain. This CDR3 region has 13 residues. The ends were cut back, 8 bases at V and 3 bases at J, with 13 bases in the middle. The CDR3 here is CASVGYEDTEAFF. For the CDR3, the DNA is TGTGCCAGCGTCGGCTACGAGGACACTGAAGCTTTCTTT.

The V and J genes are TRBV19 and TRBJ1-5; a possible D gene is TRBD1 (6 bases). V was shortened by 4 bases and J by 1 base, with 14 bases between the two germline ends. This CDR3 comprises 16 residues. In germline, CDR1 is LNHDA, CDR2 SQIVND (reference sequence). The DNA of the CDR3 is TGTGCCAGTAGTACCACCCTCGGACAGAGCAATCAGCCCCAGCATTTT. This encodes CASSTTLGQSNQPQHF.

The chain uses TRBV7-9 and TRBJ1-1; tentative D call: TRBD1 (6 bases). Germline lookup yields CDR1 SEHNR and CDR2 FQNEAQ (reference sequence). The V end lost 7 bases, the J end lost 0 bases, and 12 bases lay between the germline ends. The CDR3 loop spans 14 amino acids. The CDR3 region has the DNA TGTGCCAGCAACCCGGACAGCTTGAACACTGAAGCTTTCTTT. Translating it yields CASNPDSLNTEAFF.

This chain's CDR3 is CASSTTWGSGTGDTYEQYF. CDR3 nucleotide sequence: TGTGCCAGTAGCACCACCTGGGGGAGTGGGACAGGGGACACCTACGAGCAGTACTTC. The chain combines TRBV19 with TRBJ2-7, with 10 bases matching TRBD1. The germline CDR1 and CDR2 sequences are LNHDA and SQIVND (reference sequence). Trimming cost V 6 bases and J 2 bases; bases outside gene matches: 19. The CDR3 is made up of 19 amino acids.

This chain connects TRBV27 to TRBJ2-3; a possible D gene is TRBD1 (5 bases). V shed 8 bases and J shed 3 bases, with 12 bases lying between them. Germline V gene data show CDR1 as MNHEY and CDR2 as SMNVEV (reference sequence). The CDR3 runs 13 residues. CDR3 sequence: CASGAVWTDTQYF. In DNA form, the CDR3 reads TGTGCCAGCGGGGCGGTTTGGACAGATACGCAGTATTTT.

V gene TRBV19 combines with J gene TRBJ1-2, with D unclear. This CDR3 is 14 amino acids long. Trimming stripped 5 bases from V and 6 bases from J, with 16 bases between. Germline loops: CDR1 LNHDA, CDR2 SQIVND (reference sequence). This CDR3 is CASSPEGGVDGYTF. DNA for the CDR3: TGTGCCAGTAGTCCGGAGGGTGGTGTGGATGGCTACACCTTC.